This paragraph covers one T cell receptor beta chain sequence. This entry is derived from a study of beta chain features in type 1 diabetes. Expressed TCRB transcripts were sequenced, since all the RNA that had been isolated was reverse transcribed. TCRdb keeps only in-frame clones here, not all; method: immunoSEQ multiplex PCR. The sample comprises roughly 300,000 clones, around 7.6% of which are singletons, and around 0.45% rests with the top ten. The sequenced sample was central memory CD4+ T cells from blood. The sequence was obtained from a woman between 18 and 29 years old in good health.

The CDR3: CASSYQGAGANVLTF. The CDR3 coding sequence is TGTGCCAGCAGCTATCAGGGTGCAGGGGCCAACGTCCTGACTTTC. This rearrangement joins TRBV7-8 to TRBJ2-6; a weak D match, TRBD1 (5 bases). V was clipped by 4 bases and J by 4 bases, with 11 bases between them. CDR3 length: 15 residues. Germline V lookup: CDR1 SGHVS, CDR2 FQNEAQ.